The source of this TCR beta chain is a study of shared T cell receptors in the human thymus. Sequencing was performed with immunoSEQ multiplex PCR; in TCRdb, only in-frame clones are kept and a portion is missing. Among approximately 490,000 clones listed, approximately 80% were seen once. CDR1 LGHNA and CDR2 YSLEER come from the germline V gene. Trimming cost V 1 base and J 5 bases; bases outside gene matches: 11. CDR3 length equals 16 residues. This sample was shared with a second study, whose subject was human thymus T cells. That report adds: Corrective surgery for congenital heart defects was being performed on the healthy Finnish infants who served as donors. Apparent bias marked the V and J gene usage of thymic and blood repertoires.

The specimen was thymocytes. The TCR was taken from a boy under two years old with a congenital heart defect. The chain joins TRBV4-3 to TRBJ2-7; TRBD1 agrees at 7 bases. The CDR3: CASSQGLSTGSHEQYF. The DNA of the CDR3 is TGCGCCAGCAGCCAAGGACTCTCGACAGGGTCCCACGAGCAGTACTTC.